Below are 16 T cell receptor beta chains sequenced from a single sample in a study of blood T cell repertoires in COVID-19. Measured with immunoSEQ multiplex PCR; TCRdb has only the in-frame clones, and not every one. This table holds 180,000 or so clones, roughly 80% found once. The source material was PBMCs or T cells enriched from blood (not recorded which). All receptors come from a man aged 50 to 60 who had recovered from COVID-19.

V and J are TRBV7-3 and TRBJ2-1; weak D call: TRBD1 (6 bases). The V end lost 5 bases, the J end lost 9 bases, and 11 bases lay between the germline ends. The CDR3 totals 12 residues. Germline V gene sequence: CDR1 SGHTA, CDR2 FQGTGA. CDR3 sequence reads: CASSQQGGEQFF. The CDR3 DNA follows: TGTGCCAGCAGCCAACAGGGCGGTGAGCAGTTCTTC.

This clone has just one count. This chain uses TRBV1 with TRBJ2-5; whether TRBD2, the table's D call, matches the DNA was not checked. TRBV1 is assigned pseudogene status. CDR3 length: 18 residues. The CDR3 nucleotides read TGCACCAGCAGCCAAGATAGTCCCGAGTTCCGTATGAAAGAGACCCAGTACTTC. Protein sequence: CTSSQDSPEFRMKETQYF.

The CDR3: CASTGIWSEKLFF. Written as DNA, the CDR3 is TGTGCCAGCACAGGGATTTGGAGTGAAAAACTGTTTTTT. The chain uses TRBV6-5 and TRBJ1-4, with D perhaps TRBD1 (5 bases). From germline, CDR1 is MNHEY and CDR2 SVGAGI. V lost 7 bases and J 7 bases, leaving 13 bases between the germline ends. The CDR3 extends over 13 amino acids.

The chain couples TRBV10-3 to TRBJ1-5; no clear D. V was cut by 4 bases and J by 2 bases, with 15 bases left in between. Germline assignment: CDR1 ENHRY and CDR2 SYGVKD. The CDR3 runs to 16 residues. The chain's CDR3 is CAISGSRVEGNQPQHF. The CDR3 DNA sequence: TGTGCCATCAGTGGGAGCCGGGTTGAGGGCAATCAGCCCCAGCATTTT.

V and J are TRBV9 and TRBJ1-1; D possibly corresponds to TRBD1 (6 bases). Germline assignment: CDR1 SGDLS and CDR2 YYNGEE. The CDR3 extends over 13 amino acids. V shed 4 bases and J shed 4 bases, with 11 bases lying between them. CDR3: CASSRRGGTEAFF. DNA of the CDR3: TGTGCCAGCAGCCGCCGAGGGGGCACTGAAGCTTTCTTT.

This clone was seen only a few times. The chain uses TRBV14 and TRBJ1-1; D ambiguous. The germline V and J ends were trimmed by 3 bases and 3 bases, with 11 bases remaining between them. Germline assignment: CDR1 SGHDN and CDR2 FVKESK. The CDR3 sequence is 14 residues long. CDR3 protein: CASSQLTRDTEAFF. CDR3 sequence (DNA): TGTGCCAGCAGCCAGCTTACTCGGGACACTGAAGCTTTCTTT.

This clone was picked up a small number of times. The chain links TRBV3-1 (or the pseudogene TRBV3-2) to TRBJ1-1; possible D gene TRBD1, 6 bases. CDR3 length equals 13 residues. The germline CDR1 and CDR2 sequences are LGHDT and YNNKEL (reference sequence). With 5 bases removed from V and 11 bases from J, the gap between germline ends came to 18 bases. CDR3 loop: CASSEGVRGHAFF. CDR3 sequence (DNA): TGTGCCAGCAGCGAAGGAGTTAGGGGACACGCTTTCTTT.

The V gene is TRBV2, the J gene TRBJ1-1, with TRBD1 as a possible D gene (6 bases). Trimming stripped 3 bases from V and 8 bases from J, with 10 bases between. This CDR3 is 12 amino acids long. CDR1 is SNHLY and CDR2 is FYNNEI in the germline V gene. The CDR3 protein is CASSDAGTEAFF. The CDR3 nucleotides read TGTGCCAGCAGTGATGCCGGGACAGAAGCTTTCTTT.

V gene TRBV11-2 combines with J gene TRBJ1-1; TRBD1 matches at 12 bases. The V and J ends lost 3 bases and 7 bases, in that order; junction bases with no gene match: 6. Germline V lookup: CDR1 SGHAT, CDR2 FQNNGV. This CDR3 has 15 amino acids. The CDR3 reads CASSLIGTGGVEAFF. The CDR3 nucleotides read TGTGCCAGCAGCTTGATAGGGACAGGGGGCGTTGAAGCTTTCTTT.

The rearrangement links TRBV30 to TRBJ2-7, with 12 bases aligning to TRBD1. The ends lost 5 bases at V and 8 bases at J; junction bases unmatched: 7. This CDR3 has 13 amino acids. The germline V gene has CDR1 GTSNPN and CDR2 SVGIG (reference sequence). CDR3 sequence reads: CAWAPGTGGQQYF. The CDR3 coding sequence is TGTGCCTGGGCCCCGGGGACAGGGGGCCAGCAGTACTTC.

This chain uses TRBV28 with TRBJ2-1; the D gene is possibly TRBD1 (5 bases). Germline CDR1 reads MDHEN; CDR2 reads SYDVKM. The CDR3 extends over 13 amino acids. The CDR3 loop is CACRGQPSNEQFF. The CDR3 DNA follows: TGTGCGTGTAGGGGCCAACCCTCCAATGAGCAGTTCTTC.

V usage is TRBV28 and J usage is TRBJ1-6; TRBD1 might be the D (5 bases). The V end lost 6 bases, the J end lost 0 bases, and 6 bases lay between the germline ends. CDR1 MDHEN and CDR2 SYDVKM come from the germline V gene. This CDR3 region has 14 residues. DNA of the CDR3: TGTGCCAGCAGGACAGACTCCTATAATTCACCCCTCCACTTT. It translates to CASRTDSYNSPLHF.

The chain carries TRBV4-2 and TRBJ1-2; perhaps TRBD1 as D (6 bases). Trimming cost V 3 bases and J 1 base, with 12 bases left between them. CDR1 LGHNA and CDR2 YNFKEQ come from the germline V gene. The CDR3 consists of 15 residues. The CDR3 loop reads CASSQGDNNNYGYTF. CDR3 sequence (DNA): TGTGCCAGCAGCCAGGGGGACAACAATAACTATGGCTACACCTTC.

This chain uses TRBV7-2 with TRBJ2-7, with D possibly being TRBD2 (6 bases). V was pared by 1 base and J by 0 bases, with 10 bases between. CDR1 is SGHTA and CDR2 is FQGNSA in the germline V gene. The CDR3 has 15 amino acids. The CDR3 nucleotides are TGTGCCAGCAGCTTAGTTGGGGGGAGCTCCTACGAGCAGTACTTC. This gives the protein CASSLVGGSSYEQYF.

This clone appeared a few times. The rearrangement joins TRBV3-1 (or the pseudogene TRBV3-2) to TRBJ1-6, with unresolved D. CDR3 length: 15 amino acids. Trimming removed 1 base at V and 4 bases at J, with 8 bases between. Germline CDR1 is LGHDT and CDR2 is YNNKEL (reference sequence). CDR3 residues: CASSQGGDYNSPLHF. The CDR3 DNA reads TGTGCCAGCAGCCAAGGCGGGGATTATAATTCACCCCTCCACTTT.

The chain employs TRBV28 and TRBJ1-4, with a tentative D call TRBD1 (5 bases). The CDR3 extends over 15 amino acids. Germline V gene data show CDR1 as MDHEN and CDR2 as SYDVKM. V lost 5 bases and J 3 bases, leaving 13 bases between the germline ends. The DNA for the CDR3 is TGTGCCAGCAGTCCATCAGGGAAGGCTAATGAAAAACTGTTTTTT. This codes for CASSPSGKANEKLFF. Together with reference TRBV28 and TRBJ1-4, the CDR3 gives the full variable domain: DVKVTQSSRYLVKRTGEKVFLECVQDMDHENMFWYRQDPGLGLRLIYFSYDVKMKEKGDIPEGYSVSREKKERFSLILESASTNQTSMYLCASSPSGKANEKLFFGSGTQLSVL.